This T cell receptor (beta chain) stems from a study of blood T cell repertoires in COVID-19. In the study overall: The samples span acute and convalescent COVID-19 from the United States, Italy and Spain. PBMCs, B-cell-depleted T cells, or T cells were the source of the cDNA or gDNA that made up the material.

Authors' processing steps: Quantification of nucleated cells was approximated via reference gene primer amplification. The table came from immunoSEQ multiplex PCR; TCRdb's copy has only in-frame clones and leaves some out. D and trimming were read from the DNA, whereas the V and J calls and clone size are those reported in that table. The profile shows nearly 100,000 clones, approximately 84% of them singletons. Unmatched junction bases numbered 7, after V lost 6 bases and J lost 5 bases. This CDR3 spans 13 amino acids. In germline, CDR1 is MGHDK, CDR2 SYGVNS. The sequence was collected from an older woman with acute or convalescent COVID-19. Sequenced: peripheral blood. The rearrangement uses TRBV25-1 and TRBJ2-7; 7 bases agree with TRBD1. CDR3 in amino acids: CASSDRARDEQYF. Written as DNA, the CDR3 is TGTGCCAGCAGCGACAGGGCGAGGGACGAGCAGTACTTC.